This T cell receptor beta chain was captured in a study of regulatory T cells in long-lasting Graves disease. Arm-PCR of CDR3 regions and iRepertoire HTBI primers were the basis on which TCR beta libraries were built. TCRdb recomputed calls from the multiplex PCR reads with MiXCR, one row per CDR3 protein. This sample yields approximately 540,000 distinct CDR3 sequences, of which 9.5% to 15% are seen a single time; almost 9% belongs to the top ten. Findings and limits, study-wide: There were preferences for TRBV28, TRBJ1-2 and TRBJ2-5 in persistent disease.

This clonotype was seen at least ten times. What it binds is not known. Time point in this sample: newly diagnosed GD, antithyroid drugs for less than 3 months. PBMC-extracted RNA yielded the TCR library. Germline CDR1 is LGHNA and CDR2 is YSLEER. This CDR3 spans 15 amino acids. Trimming left V 1 base short and J 7 bases short, with 13 bases between. The sample was also reused in another study, on T cells in Graves' hyperthyroidism and ophthalmopathy. That investigation notes: It was uncontrolled infection, other autoimmune disease, pregnancy or lactation that excluded patients.

V gene TRBV4-3 combines with J gene TRBJ2-2; D remains ambiguous. Sequences were derived from peripheral blood mononuclear cells (PBMCs), sampled at new diagnosis, from a patient treated with antithyroid drugs. The clonotype originates from a woman aged 25 to 39 with Graves disease. The CDR3 nucleotides are TGCGCCAGCAGCCAAGTGGTGGGGTGGGACGGGGAGCTGTTTTTT. Translated: CASSQVVGWDGELFF.